The source of this TCR beta chain is a study of blood T cell repertoires in COVID-19. Here immunoSEQ multiplex PCR was the method, and the copy in TCRdb shows in-frame clones only, minus some. The table includes around 170,000 clones, 74% detected once. CDR1 SGHKS and CDR2 YYEKEE come from the germline V gene (reference sequence). V lost 0 bases and J lost 10, with 11 bases in between. CDR3 length: 14 amino acids. J is TRBJ1-6 and V is TRBV5-5; no clear D. This clonotype was obtained from a woman of 80 years or more with acute or convalescent COVID-19. Sequenced: peripheral blood. The CDR3 region has the DNA TGTGCCAGCAGCTTGGGAGACTTCGTCTCACCCCTCCACTTT. Amino acid sequence: CASSLGDFVSPLHF.